This TCR beta chain was sequenced during a study of T cell responses to AZD1222 COVID-19 vaccine. The study's findings and limits: Compared with day 0, the breadth and depth of the Spike-specific TCR repertoire rose significantly after two doses of AZD1222.

Trimming shortened V by 0 bases and J by 7 bases, and 10 bases separated the two germline ends. Germline V gives CDR1 GTSNPN, CDR2 SVGIG (reference sequence). The CDR3 totals 13 residues. The assay was immunoSEQ multiplex PCR, and TCRdb's table has in-frame clones only and misses some. This sample has fewer than 180,000 clones, with more than 85% found just once. Points on this clone: Antigen specificity is unknown.

This sequence was found in an adult who received the AZD1222 COVID-19 vaccine. The rearrangement joins TRBV30 to TRBJ1-5; D is unclear. This sample comprised peripheral blood, obtained 28 days after the second AZD1222 dose. For the CDR3, the DNA is TGTGCCTGGAGTGTCTTTGTAGGCCAGCCCCAGCATTTT. This encodes CAWSVFVGQPQHF.